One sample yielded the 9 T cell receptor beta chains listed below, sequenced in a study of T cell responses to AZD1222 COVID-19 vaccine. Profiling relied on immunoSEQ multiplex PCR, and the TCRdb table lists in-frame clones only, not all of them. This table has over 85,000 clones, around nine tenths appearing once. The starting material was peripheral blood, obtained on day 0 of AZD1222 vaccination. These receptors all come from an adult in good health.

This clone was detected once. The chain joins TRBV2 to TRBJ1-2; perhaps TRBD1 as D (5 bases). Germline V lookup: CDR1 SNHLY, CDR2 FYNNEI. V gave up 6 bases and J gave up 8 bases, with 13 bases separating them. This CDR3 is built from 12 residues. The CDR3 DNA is TGTGCCAGCAGCGGGGACCTGATGGGCTACACCTTC. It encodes CASSGDLMGYTF.

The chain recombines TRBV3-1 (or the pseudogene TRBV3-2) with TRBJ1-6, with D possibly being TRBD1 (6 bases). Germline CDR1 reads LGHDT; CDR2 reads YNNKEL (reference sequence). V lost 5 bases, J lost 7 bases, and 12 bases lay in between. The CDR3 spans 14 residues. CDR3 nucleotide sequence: TGTGCCAGCAGCTCCACAGGGTTCAATTCACCCCTCCACTTT. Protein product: CASSSTGFNSPLHF.

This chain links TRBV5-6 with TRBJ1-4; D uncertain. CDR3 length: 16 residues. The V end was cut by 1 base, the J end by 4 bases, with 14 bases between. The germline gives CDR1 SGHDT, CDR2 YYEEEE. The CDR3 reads CASSLRSGTGNEKLFF. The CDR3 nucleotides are TGTGCCAGCAGCTTGAGGTCGGGAACGGGTAATGAAAAACTGTTTTTT.

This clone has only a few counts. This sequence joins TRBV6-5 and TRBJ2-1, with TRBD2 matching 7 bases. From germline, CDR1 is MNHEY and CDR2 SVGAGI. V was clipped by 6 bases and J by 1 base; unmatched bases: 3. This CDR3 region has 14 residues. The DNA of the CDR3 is TGTGCCAGCAGATTGGGACTATCCTACAATGAGCAGTTCTTC. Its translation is CASRLGLSYNEQFF.

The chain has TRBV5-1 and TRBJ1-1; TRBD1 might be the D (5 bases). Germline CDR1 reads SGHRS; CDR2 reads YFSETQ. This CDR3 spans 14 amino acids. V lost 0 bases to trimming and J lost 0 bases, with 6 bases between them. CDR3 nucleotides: TGCGCCAGCAGCTTGGGACAGATGAACACTGAAGCTTTCTTT. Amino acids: CASSLGQMNTEAFF. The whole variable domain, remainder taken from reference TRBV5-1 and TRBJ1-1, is KAGVTQTPRYLIKTRGQQVTLSCSPISGHRSVSWYQQTPGQGLQFLFEYFSETQRNKGNFPGRFSGRQFSNSRSEMNVSTLELGDSALYLCASSLGQMNTEAFFGQGTRLTVV.

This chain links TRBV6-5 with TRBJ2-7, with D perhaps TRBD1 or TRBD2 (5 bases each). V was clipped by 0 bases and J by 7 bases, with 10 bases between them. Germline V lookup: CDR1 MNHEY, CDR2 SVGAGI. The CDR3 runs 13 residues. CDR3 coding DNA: TGTGCCAGCAGTTACTCCGGGACCTTGGAGCAGTACTTC. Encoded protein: CASSYSGTLEQYF.

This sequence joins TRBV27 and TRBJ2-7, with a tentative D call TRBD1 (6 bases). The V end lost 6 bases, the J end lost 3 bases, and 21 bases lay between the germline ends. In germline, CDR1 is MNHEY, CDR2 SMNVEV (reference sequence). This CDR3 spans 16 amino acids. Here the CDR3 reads CASSRTGTPTIYEQYF. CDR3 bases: TGTGCCAGCAGCAGGACCGGGACACCAACGATCTACGAGCAGTACTTC.

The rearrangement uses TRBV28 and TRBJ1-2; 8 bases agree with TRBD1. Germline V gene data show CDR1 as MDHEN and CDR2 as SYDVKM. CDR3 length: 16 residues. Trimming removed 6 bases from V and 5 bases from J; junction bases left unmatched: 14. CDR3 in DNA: TGTGCCAGCAGCATCAGGACAGGGAGATTTTCATATGGCTACACCTTC. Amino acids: CASSIRTGRFSYGYTF.

CDR3 in amino acids: CASSLAPGGHNEQFF. DNA of the CDR3: TGTGCCAGCAGCTTAGCGCCGGGGGGCCACAATGAGCAGTTCTTC. This chain uses TRBV7-7 with TRBJ2-1; the D gene is possibly TRBD2 (7 bases). Trimming shortened V by 0 bases and J by 5 bases, and 11 bases separated the two germline ends. Germline CDR1 reads SSHAT; CDR2 reads FNYEAQ (reference sequence). This CDR3 region has 15 residues. The variable domain in full, with the rest retrieved from reference TRBV7-7 and TRBJ2-1, is GAGVSQSPRYKVTKRGQDVTLRCDPISSHATLYWYQQALGQGPEFLTYFNYEAQPDKSGLPSDRFSAERPEGSISTLTIQRTEQRDSAMYRCASSLAPGGHNEQFFGPGTRLTVL.